What follows is one T cell receptor (beta chain) and its context. The antigen is undetermined. These data are taken from a study of T cell responses to AZD1222 COVID-19 vaccine. Study-level points and caveats: Among those given AZD1222, only 5 to 7 were seropositive at baseline.

Trimming cost V 10 bases and J 3 bases; bases outside gene matches: 9. The CDR3 is made up of 13 amino acids. Germline loops: CDR1 MDHEN, CDR2 SYDVKM. The assay was immunoSEQ multiplex PCR, and TCRdb's table has in-frame clones only and misses some. The sample has 120,000 or so clones, around 84% seen once. The sample here was peripheral blood, taken 28 days after the second AZD1222 dose. The receptor was derived from an adult who received the AZD1222 COVID-19 vaccine. The chain has TRBV28 and TRBJ2-7; the match to TRBD2 covers 7 bases. CDR3: CATEDPGGYEQYF. Here the CDR3 DNA reads TGTGCCACCGAAGATCCGGGGGGCTACGAGCAGTACTTC. Combining the CDR3 with reference TRBV28 and TRBJ2-7 gives the whole variable domain DVKVTQSSRYLVKRTGEKVFLECVQDMDHENMFWYRQDPGLGLRLIYFSYDVKMKEKGDIPEGYSVSREKKERFSLILESASTNQTSMYLCATEDPGGYEQYFGPGTRLTVT.